What follows describes a single T cell receptor beta chain. This sample is part of a study of sequential checkpoint blockade in melanoma. V shed 4 bases, J shed 7 bases, and the junction held 8 bases outside the gene matches. CDR1 is LNHNV, CDR2 YYDKDF, per germline (reference sequence). The CDR3 contains 16 residues. Treatment denoted: randomized to nivolumab then ipilimumab (arm A) or the reverse (arm B). The assay was immunoSEQ multiplex PCR, and TCRdb's table has in-frame clones only and misses some. Seen here are fewer than 6,000 clones, 34% observed once, and the top ten hold 12%. V gene TRBV15 combines with J gene TRBJ1-4; the match to TRBD1 covers 11 bases. The sequenced sample was tumor tissue (inferred from file names), obtained from a patient given nivolumab and ipilimumab in sequence. The TCR originated in a human donor with melanoma. CDR3 sequence: CATSKKRGQGVEKLFF. In nucleotides, the CDR3 is TGTGCCACCAGCAAAAAAAGGGGACAGGGGGTTGAAAAACTGTTTTTT.